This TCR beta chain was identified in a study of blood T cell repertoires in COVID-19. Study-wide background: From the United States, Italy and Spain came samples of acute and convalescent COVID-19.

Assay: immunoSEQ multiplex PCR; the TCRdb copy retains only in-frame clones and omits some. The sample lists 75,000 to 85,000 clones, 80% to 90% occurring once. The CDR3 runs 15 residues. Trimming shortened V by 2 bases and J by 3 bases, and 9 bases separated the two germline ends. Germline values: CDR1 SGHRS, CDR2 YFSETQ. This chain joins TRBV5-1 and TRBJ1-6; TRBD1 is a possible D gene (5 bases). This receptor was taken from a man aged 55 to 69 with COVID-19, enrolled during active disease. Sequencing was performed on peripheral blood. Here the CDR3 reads CASSLGVSYNSPLHF. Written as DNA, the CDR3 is TGCGCCAGCAGCTTAGGGGTTAGCTATAATTCACCCCTCCACTTT.